This T cell receptor (beta chain) came from a study of graft-versus-host responses after intestinal transplantation (dated by TCRdb to the early 2020s). For context, the study as a whole: Multivisceral, liver-intestinal, or isolated intestinal transplants were received by the recipients. After intestinal transplantation, graft-versus-host and host-versus-graft alloreactive T cell clones were followed in the graft, circulation and bone marrow using bulk TCR-beta CDR3 sequencing. Alloreactive clones were identified by sequencing pre-transplant mixed lymphocyte reaction products and comparing them with unstimulated pre-transplant donor and recipient T cells. All recipients received anti-thymocyte globulin induction followed by maintenance tacrolimus and steroids for three to four years. A cohort of around 25 intestinal transplant recipients, including one retransplant, was enrolled, and 3 patients lacking pretransplant specimens were excluded. Rather than being sequenced by the commercial service, samples from a few later patients were sequenced in-house on an Illumina MiSeq and processed with MiXCR. Donor T cell macrochimerism was defined as a peak of at least 4% donor T cells among recipient peripheral blood mononuclear cells.

As to this clone: Its recognized antigen is unknown. Base-call qualities are not available, and no considerably larger clone is one nucleotide away.

Spanning cysteine to phenylalanine, the CDR3 consists of 15 amino acids. Solely the CDR3 DNA is kept, with 45 bases framed from the first base. Via the germline V gene, CDR1 is LGHNA and CDR2 YSLEER. V lost 4 bases and J lost 0 bases; the stretch between them is 13 bases long. Points the paper makes about the study in general: In patients with donor T cell macrochimerism, the allografts had high GvH to HvG T cell clonal ratios. GvH clones were detected in recipient bone marrow, and some appeared earlier in ileal mucosa or blood, consistent with an intestinal mucosal origin. Early after transplant, peak levels of circulating GvH clones were found to be associated with declines in HvG clones. Conclusions were limited by the relatively low number and heterogeneity of intestinal transplant patients.

Library preparation employed the immunoSEQ multiplex PCR assay. For most patients, genomic DNA was isolated using the Qiagen DNeasy Blood and Tissue Kit and was shipped frozen to Adaptive Biotechnologies for TCR sequencing. For most patients, high-throughput TCR-beta CDR3 sequencing of genomic DNA was performed by Adaptive Biotechnologies. Per the original workflow: Adaptive's ImmunoSEQ software supplied the TCR sequencing data for 18 patients, while MiXCR and VDJtools were used to process a few other patients. CD4 versus CD8 sorting errors were corrected by removing sequences found in both subsets at a frequency ratio below 5:1. Because the origin of CDR3 nucleotide sequences shared between donor and recipient could not be assigned, those sequences were removed. To count as alloreactive, a clone needed at least 2-fold expansion over unstimulated cells and a minimum CFSE-low frequency of 0.002% (template counts) or 0.001% (read counts). Mappable clones were those detected in sequenced pre-transplant spleen, lymph node, or MLR CFSE-low populations of the donor or recipient. The cumulative frequency of alloreactive clones was calculated as a percentage of all sequences, weighted by copy number. TCRdb obtained this table from immuneACCESS and retained in-frame rearrangements with V and J assigned. These tables miss some clones; where compared with another copy, unresolved V genes account for less than half of the shortfall, and the remainder is unexplained. V, J and clone size are taken as reported in that table, and D and trimming were inferred from the DNA itself. This sample lists over 100,000 clones; approximately 95% were detected once. The ten largest clones take up roughly 3% of the sample.

This sample's time point label indicates: cells obtained before transplantation from donor or recipient. CD3+CD4+ and CD3+CD8+ populations were FACS-sorted from unstimulated pre-transplant donor and recipient cells taken from spleen or lymph nodes. This material consisted of unstimulated CD8+ T cells sorted from spleen or lymph node cells, taken before intestinal transplant. The clonotype was recovered from a human donor who received an intestinal transplant. The rearrangement joined TRBV4-3 to TRBJ2-7; confidence is insufficient to name the D gene. The DNA sequence follows: TGCGCCAGCAGCCCCGATGCCTCCAGCTCCTACGAGCAGTACTTC. Its protein reads: CASSPDASSSYEQYF.